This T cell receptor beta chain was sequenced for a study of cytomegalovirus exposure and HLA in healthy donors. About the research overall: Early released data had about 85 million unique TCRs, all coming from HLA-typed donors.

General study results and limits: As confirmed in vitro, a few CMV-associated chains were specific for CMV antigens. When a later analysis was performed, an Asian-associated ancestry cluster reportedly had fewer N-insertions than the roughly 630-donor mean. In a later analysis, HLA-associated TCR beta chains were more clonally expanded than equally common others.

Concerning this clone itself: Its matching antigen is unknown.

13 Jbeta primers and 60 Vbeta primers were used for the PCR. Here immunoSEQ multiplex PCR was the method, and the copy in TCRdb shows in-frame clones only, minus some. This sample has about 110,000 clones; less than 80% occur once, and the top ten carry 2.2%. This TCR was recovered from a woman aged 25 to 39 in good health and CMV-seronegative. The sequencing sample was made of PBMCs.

CDR3 amino acids: CAISGGSAGDRETQYF. DNA for the CDR3: TGTGCCATCAGCGGAGGTTCAGCGGGAGATCGAGAGACCCAGTACTTC. The V call is TRBV10-3, the J call TRBJ2-5; 8 nucleotides line up with TRBD2. V trimming: 6 bases; J trimming: 4 bases; junction bases outside the gene matches: 13. The CDR3 covers 16 residues. Germline V CDR1 and CDR2: ENHRY, SYGVKD.